This is a list of T cell receptor beta chains from one sample in a study of metastatic and nonmetastatic thyroid tumors. TCRdb re-called clones from the PCR reads using MiXCR. Found here are about 35,000 clones, 25% to 35% of them singletons; the top ten hold approximately 7.8%. Source material: blood. These receptor sequences come from a female donor with papillary thyroid cancer or a benign thyroid nodule (not recorded which). Some clones in this sample may be carry-over from other donors' samples. Both conserved end residues are part of each CDR3. A D gene is named only where the DNA matches it firmly. Rows give clone size only sometimes, using once, few, many, or a class for an expanded clone.

J: TRBJ1-2; D: -; size: -; V: TRBV24-1; CDR3: CATSDSVTEWSANYGYTF; DNA: TGTGCCACCAGTGATTCGGTAACAGAATGGTCCGCTAACTATGGCTACACCTTC
J: TRBJ2-7; D: -; size: -; V: TRBV6-1; CDR3: CALVTIVSYEQYF; DNA: TGTGCCTTGGTTACTATCGTCTCCTACGAGCAGTACTTC
J: TRBJ1-6; D: TRBD1; size: many; V: TRBV7-9; CDR3: CASSSTGTLHF; DNA: TGTGCCAGCAGCTCGACAGGGACTCTCCACTTT
J: TRBJ2-5; D: TRBD2; size: many; V: TRBV2; CDR3: CASLGGSGGETQYF; DNA: TGTGCCAGCCTAGGGGGTAGCGGGGGAGAGACCCAGTACTTC
J: TRBJ2-7; D: TRBD1; size: medium-sized; V: TRBV30; CDR3: CALETPKDRAYEQYF; DNA: TGTGCGCTGGAAACCCCTAAGGACAGGGCCTACGAGCAGTACTTC
J: TRBJ1-6; D: TRBD1; size: medium-sized; V: TRBV5-1; CDR3: CASSTTGGASGSPLHF; DNA: TGCGCCAGCAGCACTACAGGGGGCGCTTCTGGTTCACCCCTCCACTTT
J: TRBJ1-2; D: -; size: few; V: TRBV19; CDR3: CASRDGAGGGYTF; DNA: TGTGCCAGTCGGGACGGCGCTGGCGGTGGCTACACCTTC
J: TRBJ2-1; D: -; size: many; V: TRBV27; CDR3: CASSLRVGNEQFF; DNA: TGTGCCAGCAGTTTACGCGTAGGGAATGAGCAGTTCTTC
J: TRBJ2-7; D: TRBD1; size: medium-sized; V: TRBV27; CDR3: CASSLGPTGPYEQYF; DNA: TGTGCCAGCAGTTTAGGTCCGACAGGGCCCTACGAGCAGTACTTC
J: TRBJ2-5; D: -; size: -; V: TRBV20-1; CDR3: CSAGRDIESWETQYF; DNA: TGCAGTGCTGGAAGAGATATTGAGTCATGGGAGACCCAGTACTTC
J: TRBJ1-6; D: -; size: -; V: TRBV7-2; CDR3: CASRRHGGLDPPLHF; DNA: TGTGCCAGCAGGCGACATGGTGGCTTGGATCCACCCCTCCACTTT
J: TRBJ1-2; D: TRBD1; size: few; V: TRBV14; CDR3: CASSRPGTGNYGYTF; DNA: TGTGCCAGCAGCCGACCGGGGACAGGGAACTATGGCTACACCTTC
J: TRBJ2-3; D: TRBD2; size: -; V: TRBV6-2/TRBV6-3; CDR3: CASRGPGTIVFTDTQYF; DNA: TGTGCCAGCAGGGGGCCCGGGACTATCGTGTTCACAGATACGCAGTATTTT
J: TRBJ2-7; D: -; size: -; V: TRBV27; CDR3: CATVPGHSYEQYF; DNA: TGTGCCACCGTCCCGGGACATTCCTACGAGCAGTACTTC
J: TRBJ1-6; D: TRBD1; size: few; V: TRBV2; CDR3: CASNRQGAYNSPLHF; DNA: TGCGCCAGCAACAGACAGGGCGCCTATAATTCACCCCTCCACTTT
J: TRBJ1-2; D: -; size: -; V: TRBV20-1; CDR3: CSADPWTDSLNYGYTF; DNA: TGCAGTGCCGATCCCTGGACTGACAGCCTTAACTATGGCTACACCTTC
J: TRBJ1-1; D: -; size: few; V: TRBV12-3/TRBV12-4; CDR3: CASSLEGVSEAFF; DNA: TGTGCCAGCAGTTTAGAGGGAGTATCTGAAGCTTTCTTT
J: TRBJ2-7; D: -; size: few; V: TRBV6-1; CDR3: CASSPLTSSYEQYF; DNA: TGTGCCAGCAGTCCGTTGACAAGCTCCTACGAGCAGTACTTC
J: TRBJ2-3; D: -; size: many; V: TRBV12-3/TRBV12-4; CDR3: CASSFADGGFTDTQYF; DNA: TGTGCCAGCAGTTTCGCCGACGGCGGTTTCACAGATACGCAGTATTTT
J: TRBJ2-4; D: -; size: -; V: TRBV4-1; CDR3: CARSPFLEDIQYF; DNA: TGCGCCCGCAGCCCGTTCCTGGAGGACATTCAGTACTTC
J: TRBJ2-4; D: -; size: many; V: TRBV25-1; CDR3: CASSDWSDIQYF; DNA: TGTGCCAGCAGTGATTGGAGTGACATTCAGTACTTC
J: TRBJ2-2; D: TRBD2; size: many; V: TRBV5-1; CDR3: CASSLDLAGTGELFF; DNA: TGCGCCAGCAGCTTGGACCTAGCGGGGACCGGGGAGCTGTTTTTT
J: TRBJ2-3; D: TRBD1; size: -; V: TRBV5-1; CDR3: CASVQGRTDTQYF; DNA: TGCGCCAGCGTACAGGGGAGAACAGATACGCAGTATTTT
J: TRBJ1-6; D: TRBD1; size: many; V: TRBV30; CDR3: CAWRTQGSSSYNSPLHF; DNA: TGTGCCTGGAGGACACAGGGGTCCAGCTCCTATAATTCACCCCTCCACTTT
J: TRBJ1-2; D: TRBD1; size: many; V: TRBV9; CDR3: CASSSRGDRGAINYGYTF; DNA: TGTGCCAGCAGCTCAAGGGGGGACAGGGGAGCGATTAACTATGGCTACACCTTC
J: TRBJ2-7; D: TRBD2; size: many; V: TRBV11-2; CDR3: CASSLDGEGTSGYEQYF; DNA: TGTGCCAGCAGCTTAGATGGCGAGGGGACTAGCGGATACGAGCAGTACTTC
J: TRBJ2-4; D: -; size: -; V: TRBV11-2; CDR3: CASSLALAKNIQYF; DNA: TGTGCCAGCAGCTTAGCGTTGGCCAAAAACATTCAGTACTTC